This TCR beta chain was recorded in a study of vaccination effects on CD4 cells after COVID-19 (dated by TCRdb to the early 2020s). For context, the study as a whole: Across the study, the median time from the second dose to post-vaccine sampling was 72 days (range 14 to 241). In both COVID-19 convalescent patients and infection-naive vaccine recipients, the study compared SARS-CoV-2 spike-specific CD4+ TCR repertoires from before mRNA vaccination with those from after it. Altogether, nine to ten COVID-19 convalescent patients and several SARS-CoV-2-naive healthy vaccine recipients made up the full study. Cultures from other donors in the study were sequenced using the Oncomine TCR Beta short-read assay on an Illumina iSeq 100.

Looking up the germline V gene yields CDR1 SGHRS and CDR2 YFSETQ. The CDR3 measures 13 amino acids from cysteine to phenylalanine. Only the CDR3 part of the read is kept: 39 bases, read in frame from the first base. Cut back by 0 bases and 9 bases, the V and J ends lie 11 bases apart. In this sample, this clone turned up a few times. Its antigen specificity is not known. Base qualities are not at hand, and no much larger clone is one base apart. What the work shows at the level of the full study, not this receptor alone: In healthy vaccine recipients, vaccine-induced clones were almost all SARS-CoV-2 mono-reactive, with only 1 of 255 cross-reactive with common cold coronaviruses. The study was limited by a small number of convalescent patients, and early post-infection timepoints were lacking. Both infection-induced and vaccine-induced clones contracted markedly at late post-vaccination timepoints, which is consistent with waning T cell responses.

In the ViraFEST assay, PBMC were stimulated with viral peptide pools, and antigen-specific CD4+ T cell clonotypes were then identified by expansion using TCR sequencing. After around ten days of culture, CD4+ T cells were isolated with the EasySep CD4+ T cell isolation kit. Participants received two doses of either the BNT162b2 or the mRNA-1273 mRNA SARS-CoV-2 vaccine. The absence of prior SARS-CoV-2 infection in healthy vaccine recipients was confirmed by negative nucleocapsid antibodies before and after vaccination. Two million PBMC per well were cultured with approximately 10 ug/ml peptides in IMDM containing approximately 4.7% human AB serum, about 10 IU/ml IL-2 and gentamicin. On days 3 and 7, half of the culture medium was replaced with fresh IL-2-containing medium. Unless noted otherwise, every peptide stimulation condition was cultured in triplicate wells. Using Ficoll-Paque Plus gradient centrifugation, PBMC were separated from whole blood and then either used fresh or cryopreserved at -140C. The overlapping peptide pools covered the spike proteins of SARS-CoV-2 and of the common cold coronaviruses HCoV-NL63, HCoV-OC43 and HCoV-229E. The QIAamp micro DNA kit was used to extract genomic DNA from the cultured CD4+ T cells.

Receptors were amplified or captured by the immunoSEQ multiplex PCR assay. TCR beta CDR3 sequencing was performed on DNA from the cultured, isolated CD4+ T cells. In the authors' own workflow: Non-productive TCR sequences were discarded, and reads were trimmed to the CDR3 region, with only CDR3s of 7 or more amino acids retained. Antigen-specific clonotypes were identified with the MANAFEST web app by comparing expansion in peptide wells against reference cultures. To count as positive, a clone had to show expansion at FDR<0.05 compared with the reference and with all other wells, an odds ratio above 5, and a frequency above 0.1% in two replicate wells. A clonotype was defined as cross-reactive if the clonotype was significantly expanded both in SARS-CoV-2 spike wells and in at least one common cold coronavirus spike condition. Levenshtein distance calculated with the stringdist R package was used to assess CDR3 similarity, and unrooted trees were constructed with ape in R 3.6.1. In its TCRdb copy, this immuneACCESS table keeps in-frame sequences only and misses some clones. Where compared with another copy, unresolved V genes explain less than half of these, and the others have no known cause. The V and J calls and the clone size are those of that table, but D and trimming were determined from the DNA. In this sample the table shows approximately 26,000 clones, 75% to 80% of which occur a single time. The ten largest clones capture around 6.5% of the sample.

The sample in question was CD4+ T cells from PBMCs cultured with SARS-CoV-2 spike peptides, obtained after COVID-19 vaccination. In light of the paper, this sample's cell subset or site label describes: SARS-CoV-2 spike overlapping peptide pool stimulation. The source of this sequence is a human donor who received a COVID-19 vaccine. Some clones in this sample may be carry-over from other donors' samples. This receptor chain uses TRBV5-1 and TRBJ2-3; TRBD2 is possibly the D segment (5 matching bases). CDR3 protein: CASSLAVEETQYF. The DNA sequence is as follows: TGCGCCAGCAGCTTGGCCGTGGAGGAAACGCAGTATTTT. Reference TRBV5-1 and TRBJ2-3 proteins supply the regions before and after the CDR3; the full variable domain is: KAGVTQTPRYLIKTRGQQVTLSCSPISGHRSVSWYQQTPGQGLQFLFEYFSETQRNKGNFPGRFSGRQFSNSRSEMNVSTLELGDSALYLCASSLAVEETQYFGPGTRLTVL.